This is a list of T cell receptor beta chains from one sample in a study of T cell repertoires in cytomegalovirus infection. TCRdb re-analysed the reads in MiXCR, keeping a single row per CDR3 protein. This table holds around 740,000 distinct CDR3 sequences, roughly 36% found once. Sequenced material: PBMCs. The origin of the receptors is a human donor in good health (CMV status not recorded). Some clones in this sample may be carry-over from other donors' samples. Each CDR3 is given with its conserved first and last residue. D genes are given only for firm matches. Part of the rows lack a size; the others show once, few, many or a class for expanded clones.

J gene | CDR3 length | D gene | clone size | V gene | CDR3 DNA | CDR3 protein
TRBJ2-7 | 15 | NA | few | TRBV28 | TGTGCCAGCAGTTTAGGGAGGCGGATACCCTACGAGCAGTACTTC | CASSLGRRIPYEQYF
TRBJ1-1 | 11 | NA | NA | TRBV20-1 | TGCAGACTAAATCGGGTCACTGAAGCTTTCTTT | CRLNRVTEAFF
TRBJ2-1 | 18 | TRBD2 | NA | TRBV6-1 | TGTGCCAGCAGTGAAGCCCTCACCGGGACTAGCGGGAGTAATGAGCAGTTCTTC | CASSEALTGTSGSNEQFF
TRBJ2-1 | 16 | NA | many | TRBV7-2 | TGTGCCAGCAGCCTACGACTAGTCAGCTCCTACAATGAGCAGTTCTTC | CASSLRLVSSYNEQFF
TRBJ2-7 | 15 | NA | NA | TRBV5-5 | TGTGCCAGCAGCTTCCGCGAGACAGCTTCCTACGAGCAGTACTTC | CASSFRETASYEQYF
TRBJ2-2 | 16 | NA | NA | TRBV19 | TGTGCCAGTAGTATGGGAGGGGGGGTATTCACCGGGGAGCTGTTTTTT | CASSMGGGVFTGELFF
TRBJ1-3 | 16 | NA | NA | TRBV4-1 | TGCGCCAGCAGCCAAGCCCAGCGGGGGCTCGGAAACACCATATATTTT | CASSQAQRGLGNTIYF
TRBJ1-6 | 15 | TRBD1 | NA | TRBV7-6 | TGTGCCAGCAGCTCGGGACAGGGGTCGTGGTCACCCCTCCACTTT | CASSSGQGSWSPLHF
TRBJ2-1 | 16 | TRBD2 | once | TRBV4-1 | TGCGCCAGCAGCCAAGATGGGCGGGGGGCGGGGGATGAGCAGTTCTTC | CASSQDGRGAGDEQFF
TRBJ2-5 | 13 | TRBD2 | few | TRBV20-1 | TGCAGTGCTAAAAGGACTAGCGTCCAGACCCAGTACTTC | CSAKRTSVQTQYF
TRBJ2-7 | 18 | NA | few | TRBV11-2 | TGTGCCAGCAGCTTAGCCCTTGGGGTGGGCGGTGACTCCTACGAGCAGTACTTC | CASSLALGVGGDSYEQYF
TRBJ2-1 | 16 | NA | NA | TRBV5-1 | TGCGCCAGCAGCTTAACGACAGTTAGCTCCTACAATGAGCAGTTCTTC | CASSLTTVSSYNEQFF
TRBJ2-5 | 14 | NA | few | TRBV4-1 | TGCGCCAGCAGCCCATTACCCTACCAAGAGACCCAGTACTTC | CASSPLPYQETQYF
TRBJ2-3 | 13 | TRBD2 | few | TRBV28 | TGTGCCAGCGGCGGGGGGGCAGCAGATACGCAGTATTTT | CASGGGAADTQYF
TRBJ2-5 | 16 | TRBD2 | NA | TRBV6-2/TRBV6-3 | TGTGCCAGCAGCGCCAGACTAGCGGTAGGCCAAGAGACCCAGTACTTC | CASSARLAVGQETQYF
TRBJ2-3 | 17 | TRBD2 | NA | TRBV14 | TGTGCCAGCAGCCACCCCTGGACTAGCGGGAGCACAGATACGCAGTATTTT | CASSHPWTSGSTDTQYF
TRBJ1-1 | 16 | NA | few | TRBV14 | TGTGCCAGCAGCCAATACAGGGTTCCCATGAACACTGAAGCTTTCTTT | CASSQYRVPMNTEAFF
TRBJ1-3 | 12 | NA | many | TRBV2 | TGTGCCAGCAGTGAATCCGGAAACACCATATATTTT | CASSESGNTIYF
TRBJ2-5 | 15 | TRBD1 | few | TRBV28 | TGTGCCAGCCGGAATTGGGACAGGGGACAAGAGACCCAGTACTTC | CASRNWDRGQETQYF